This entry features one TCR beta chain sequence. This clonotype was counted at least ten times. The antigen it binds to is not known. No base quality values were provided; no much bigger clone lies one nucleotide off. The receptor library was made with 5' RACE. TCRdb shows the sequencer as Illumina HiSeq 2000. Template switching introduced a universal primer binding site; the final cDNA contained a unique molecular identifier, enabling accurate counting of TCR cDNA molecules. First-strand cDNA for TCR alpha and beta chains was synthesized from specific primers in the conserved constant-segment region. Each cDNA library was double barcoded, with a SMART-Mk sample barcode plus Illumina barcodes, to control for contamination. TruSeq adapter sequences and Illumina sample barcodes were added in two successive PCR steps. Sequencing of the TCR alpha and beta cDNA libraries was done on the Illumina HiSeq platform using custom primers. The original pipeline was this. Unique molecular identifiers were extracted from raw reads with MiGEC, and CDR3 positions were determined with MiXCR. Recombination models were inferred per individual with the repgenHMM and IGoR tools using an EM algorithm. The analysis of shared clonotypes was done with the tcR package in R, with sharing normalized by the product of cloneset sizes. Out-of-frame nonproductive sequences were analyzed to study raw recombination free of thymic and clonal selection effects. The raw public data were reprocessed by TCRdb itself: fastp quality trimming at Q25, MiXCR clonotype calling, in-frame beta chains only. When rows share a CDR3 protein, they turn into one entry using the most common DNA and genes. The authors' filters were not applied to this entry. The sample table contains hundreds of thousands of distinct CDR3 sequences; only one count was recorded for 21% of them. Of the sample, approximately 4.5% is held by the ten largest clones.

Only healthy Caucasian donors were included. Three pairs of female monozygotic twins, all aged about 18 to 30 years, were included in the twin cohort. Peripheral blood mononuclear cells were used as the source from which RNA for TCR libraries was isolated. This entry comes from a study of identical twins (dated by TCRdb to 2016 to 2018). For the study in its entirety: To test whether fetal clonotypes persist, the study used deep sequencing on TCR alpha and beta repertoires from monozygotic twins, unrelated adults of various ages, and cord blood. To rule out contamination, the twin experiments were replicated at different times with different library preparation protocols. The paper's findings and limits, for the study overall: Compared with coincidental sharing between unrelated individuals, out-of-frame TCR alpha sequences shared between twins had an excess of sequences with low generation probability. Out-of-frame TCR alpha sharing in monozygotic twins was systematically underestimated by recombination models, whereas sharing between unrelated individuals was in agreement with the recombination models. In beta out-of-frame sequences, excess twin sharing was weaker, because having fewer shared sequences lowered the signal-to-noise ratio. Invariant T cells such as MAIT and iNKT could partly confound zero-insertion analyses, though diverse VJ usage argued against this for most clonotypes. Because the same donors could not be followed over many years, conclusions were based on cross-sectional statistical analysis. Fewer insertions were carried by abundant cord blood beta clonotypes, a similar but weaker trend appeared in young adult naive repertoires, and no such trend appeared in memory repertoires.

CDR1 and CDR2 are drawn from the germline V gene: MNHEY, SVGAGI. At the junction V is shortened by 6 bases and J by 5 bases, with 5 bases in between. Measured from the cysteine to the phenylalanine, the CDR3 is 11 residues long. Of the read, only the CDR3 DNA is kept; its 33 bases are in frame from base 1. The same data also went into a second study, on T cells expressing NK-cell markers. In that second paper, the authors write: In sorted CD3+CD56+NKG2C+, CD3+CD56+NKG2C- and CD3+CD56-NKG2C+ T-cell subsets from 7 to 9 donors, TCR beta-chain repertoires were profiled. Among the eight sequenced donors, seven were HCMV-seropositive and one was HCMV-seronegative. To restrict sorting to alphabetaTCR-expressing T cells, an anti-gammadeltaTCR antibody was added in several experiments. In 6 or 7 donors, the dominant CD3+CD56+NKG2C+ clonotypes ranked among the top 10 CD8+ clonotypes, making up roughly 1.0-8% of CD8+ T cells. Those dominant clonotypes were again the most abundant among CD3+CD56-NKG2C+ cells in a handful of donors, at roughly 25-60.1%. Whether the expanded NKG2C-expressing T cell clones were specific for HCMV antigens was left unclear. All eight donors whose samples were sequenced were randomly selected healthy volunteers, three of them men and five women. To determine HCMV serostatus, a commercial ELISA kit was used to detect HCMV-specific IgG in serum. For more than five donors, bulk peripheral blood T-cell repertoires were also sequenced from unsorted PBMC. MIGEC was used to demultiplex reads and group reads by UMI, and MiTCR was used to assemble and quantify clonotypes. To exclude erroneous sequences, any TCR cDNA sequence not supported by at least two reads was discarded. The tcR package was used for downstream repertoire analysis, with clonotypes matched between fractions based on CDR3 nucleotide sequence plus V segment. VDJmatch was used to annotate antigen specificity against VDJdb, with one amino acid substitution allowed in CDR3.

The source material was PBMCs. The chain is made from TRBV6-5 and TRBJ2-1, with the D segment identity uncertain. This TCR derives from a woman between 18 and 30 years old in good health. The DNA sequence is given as TGTGCCAGCAGCCGTGACAATGAGCAGTTCTTC. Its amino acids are CASSRDNEQFF.